The sequence of this T cell receptor beta chain was determined in a study of blood T cells in healthy people across ages. Study context: Researchers report that template switching captured about one barcoded beta molecule per two T cells.

Study-level results: Underestimates were what the diversity estimates from one million T cells were considered to be. Donor CMV status, an unknown factor, possibly confounded changes in expanded clonotypes.

A note on this clonotype: Its antigen is not known.

Drawing of peripheral blood yielded roughly 9.8 milliliters from each donor. Using a J-beta primer mix together with a sample-barcoded 5' primer, a second PCR was run for roughly 7 to 11 cycles. TCRdb itself ran the 5' RACE reads through MiXCR, one entry per CDR3 protein. This table has 1.5 million to 2 million distinct CDR3 sequences, roughly 49% appearing once. Trimming pared 5 bases from V and 15 bases from J, leaving 14 bases between. Germline CDR1 and CDR2: MNHEY and SVGAGI. CDR3 size: 11 residues. The chain links TRBV6-5 to TRBJ2-4; perhaps TRBD1 as D (5 bases). Sequenced: blood. This clonotype was obtained from a woman aged 35 to 49 in good health. The CDR3 region has the DNA TGTGCCAGCAGTAGGGGTCACAGGCTGTACTTC. Translation gives CASSRGHRLYF.